A single sample is the source of the 26 T cell receptor beta chains below, sequenced in a study of T cell repertoires in cytomegalovirus infection. TCRdb called the reads again in MiXCR, with one record for every CDR3 protein. The table lists over 90,000 distinct CDR3 sequences, 15% to 20% of them singletons. Material: PBMCs. All receptors come from a human donor in good health (CMV status not recorded). Some clones in this sample may be carry-over from other donors' samples.

In its sample, this clonotype was seen many times. V gene TRBV7-2 combines with J gene TRBJ1-1; D may be TRBD1 (6 bases). Trimming took 5 bases from V and 3 from J, leaving 16 bases between them. From germline, CDR1 is SGHTA and CDR2 FQGNSA. This CDR3 is built from 15 residues. The CDR3 DNA sequence: TGTGCCAGCAGCGTAGGGGGGTACAGGGACACTGAAGCTTTCTTT. Translated: CASSVGGYRDTEAFF.

This clonotype appeared many times. V is TRBV7-2 and J is TRBJ2-5, with D unclear. CDR1 and CDR2 from the germline V gene are SGHTA and FQGNSA. There are 11 residues in the CDR3. V lost 2 bases, J lost 9 bases, and 7 bases lay in between. The CDR3 is CASSLPGPQYF. CDR3 sequence (DNA): TGTGCCAGCAGCTTACCGGGCCCCCAGTACTTC.

This clonotype came up a few times. The J gene is TRBJ2-1, the V gene TRBV29-1; no clear D gene. The germline gives CDR1 SQVTM, CDR2 ANQGSEA. The V end was cut by 5 bases, the J end by 6 bases, with 17 bases between. The CDR3 sequence is 14 residues long. CDR3 sequence reads: CSVQGSFVRNEQFF. The CDR3 DNA reads TGCAGCGTTCAAGGAAGTTTCGTCCGCAATGAGCAGTTCTTC.

This clonotype was recorded many times. The V call is TRBV7-2, the J call TRBJ1-6, with D possibly being TRBD1 (5 bases). The V gene's germline CDR1 is SGHTA and CDR2 FQGNSA. The CDR3 extends over 16 amino acids. V was pared by 5 bases and J by 7 bases, with 18 bases between. The CDR3 reads CASSLLGREANSPLHF. The CDR3 DNA follows: TGTGCCAGCAGCCTCCTCGGCAGGGAAGCGAATTCACCCCTCCACTTT.

This clonotype was counted a few times. The chain carries TRBV28 and TRBJ1-5, with no clear D. Germline CDR1 and CDR2: MDHEN and SYDVKM. V lost 6 bases and J 1 base, leaving 16 bases between the germline ends. This CDR3 region has 16 residues. The chain's CDR3 is CASRPPNPSSNQPQHF. Written as DNA, the CDR3 is TGTGCCAGCAGACCCCCTAACCCCTCGAGCAATCAGCCCCAGCATTTT.

The chain uses TRBV20-1 and TRBJ2-7, with 7 bases matching TRBD1. Germline V gene sequence: CDR1 DFQATT, CDR2 SNEGSKA (reference sequence). J gave up 0 bases and V 1 base, and 0 bases lay outside the gene matches. This CDR3 spans 13 amino acids. The CDR3 DNA sequence: TGCAGTGCTAGAGGACAGGGCTCCTACGAGCAGTACTTC. This translates into CSARGQGSYEQYF.

This clonotype was seen many times. The chain uses TRBV28 and TRBJ2-7; 7 positions agree with TRBD1. The CDR3 has 15 amino acids. V was clipped by 5 bases and J by 5 bases; unmatched bases: 12. Germline CDR1 reads MDHEN; CDR2 reads SYDVKM. CDR3 protein: CASSPATGVINEQYF. Here the CDR3 DNA reads TGTGCCAGCAGTCCCGCAACAGGGGTTATCAACGAGCAGTACTTC.

In nucleotides, the CDR3 is TGCAGCGTTGAAATCACGGGAAACACCATATATTTT. Its protein product is CSVEITGNTIYF. This chain links TRBV29-1 with TRBJ1-3; unclear D gene. Trimming took off 2 bases at V and 4 bases at J, with 6 bases between the two ends. Per the germline V gene, CDR1 is SQVTM and CDR2 is ANQGSEA. This CDR3 spans 12 amino acids.

The table lists this clonotype with many counts. The chain has TRBV10-3 and TRBJ2-4; D is possibly TRBD2 (6 bases). This CDR3 has 17 amino acids. Germline CDR1 and CDR2: ENHRY and SYGVKD. Trimming stripped 2 bases from V and 2 bases from J, with 16 bases between. The CDR3 sequence is CAISEPPAGKTKNIQYF. The CDR3 coding sequence is TGTGCCATCAGTGAGCCCCCCGCGGGGAAGACCAAAAACATTCAGTACTTC.

This clonotype was counted a few times. The chain is built from TRBV2 and TRBJ2-7; TRBD2 is a possible D gene (8 bases). Germline CDR1 reads SNHLY; CDR2 reads FYNNEI. Trimming stripped 6 bases from V and 0 bases from J, with 18 bases between. The CDR3 loop spans 16 amino acids. The CDR3 bases are TGTGCCAGCAGCCGTAGCGGGACAGATAGCTCCTACGAGCAGTACTTC. This encodes CASSRSGTDSSYEQYF.

The chain has TRBV7-2 and TRBJ2-2; D gene uncertain. Trimming removed 3 bases from V and 3 bases from J, with 8 bases in between. The CDR3 length is 14 residues. CDR1 and CDR2 (germline): SGHTA, FQGNSA. CDR3 sequence: CASSFLYDTGELFF. For the CDR3, the DNA is TGTGCCAGCAGCTTCCTGTACGACACCGGGGAGCTGTTTTTT.

This chain connects TRBV29-1 to TRBJ1-5; 7 bases match TRBD1. V lost 6 bases, J lost 0 bases, and 2 bases stayed unmatched. CDR1 SQVTM and CDR2 ANQGSEA come from the germline V gene. The CDR3 has 13 amino acids. CDR3 coding DNA: TGCAGCGTGGGACAGAATAGCAATCAGCCCCAGCATTTT. It specifies CSVGQNSNQPQHF.

This clonotype was detected a few times. The chain links TRBV20-1 to TRBJ1-2; 8 bases are a match to TRBD1. The CDR3 is 17 residues long. The ends lost 1 base at V and 5 bases at J; junction bases unmatched: 15. The V gene's germline CDR1 is DFQATT and CDR2 SNEGSKA (reference sequence). CDR3 nucleotide sequence: TGCAGTGCTAGAGGGTTCCAGGACAGGGTCACCTCTTATGGCTACACCTTC. Its protein product is CSARGFQDRVTSYGYTF.

This clonotype has at least ten counts. The chain links TRBV20-1 to TRBJ2-1; D might be TRBD2 (6 bases). CDR1 and CDR2 (germline): DFQATT, SNEGSKA (reference sequence). V gave up 8 bases and J gave up 7 bases, with 12 bases separating them. CDR3 size: 11 residues. CDR3 bases: TGCAGTCATAGGAGGGCTAATGAGCAGTTCTTC. Protein: CSHRRANEQFF.

A note on this clonotype: A read error may explain this, as a much larger clone is one base away. The chain joins TRBV12-3 or TRBV12-4 to TRBJ2-4; D remains unclear. CDR3 length equals 13 residues. The V and J ends lost 3 bases and 3 bases respectively, with 6 bases between them. CDR3 DNA sequence: TGTGCCAGCAGTTTGGGCGACAAAAACATTCAGTACTTC. It encodes CASSLGDKNIQYF.

This clonotype has ten or more counts. The rearrangement joins TRBV11-2 to TRBJ2-5, with D unresolved. Germline CDR1 SGHAT, CDR2 FQNNGV. V was shortened by 0 bases and J by 5 bases, with 4 bases between the two germline ends. The length of the CDR3 is 12 residues. For the CDR3, the DNA is TGTGCCAGCAGCTTAGAAAGGGAGACCCAGTACTTC. It codes for CASSLERETQYF.

This clonotype has at least ten counts. The chain has TRBV12-3 or TRBV12-4 and TRBJ2-5, with D possibly matching TRBD2 (5 bases). V was shortened by 6 bases and J by 7 bases, with 15 bases between the two germline ends. The CDR3 is 13 amino acids. As DNA, the CDR3 is TGTGCCAGCAGCCCGGGGATGGCGGGGACCCAGTACTTC. Protein product: CASSPGMAGTQYF.

This clonotype was observed many times. V usage is TRBV11-2 and J usage is TRBJ1-3, with D possibly matching TRBD1 (5 bases). Germline V lookup: CDR1 SGHAT, CDR2 FQNNGV. The CDR3 loop spans 14 amino acids. V lost 6 bases and J lost 4, with 13 bases in between. CDR3 nucleotides: TGTGCCAGCAGTTCTATTCACAGGGGAAACACCATATATTTT. It translates to CASSSIHRGNTIYF.

This clonotype was found a few times. This chain links TRBV6-1 with TRBJ1-1, with TRBD1 matching 7 bases. This CDR3 spans 14 amino acids. Germline assignment: CDR1 MNHNS and CDR2 SASEGT. J gave up 3 bases and V 4 bases, and 5 bases lay outside the gene matches. CDR3 DNA: TGTGCCAGCAGTGGGGGACAGTCGTACACTGAAGCTTTCTTT. Translated: CASSGGQSYTEAFF.

The rearrangement links TRBV29-1 to TRBJ2-7, with D possibly TRBD2 on 6 matching bases. Trimming took 0 bases from V and 7 from J, leaving 19 bases between them. This CDR3 is 15 amino acids long. The V gene's germline CDR1 is SQVTM and CDR2 ANQGSEA. In DNA form, the CDR3 reads TGCAGCGTTGAAGATCCGGGCGGGGCTGATCGGGAGCAGTACTTC. Protein sequence: CSVEDPGGADREQYF.

The genes are TRBV7-6 and TRBJ1-1; tentative D call: TRBD1 (5 bases). CDR1 is SGHVS, CDR2 FNYEAQ, per germline. CDR3 size: 20 residues. The V end lost 5 bases, the J end lost 1 base, and 29 bases lay between the germline ends. The CDR3 DNA follows: TGTGCCAGCAGCCAAGTTGTGGCAGGGACTAGACACCGAGAGAACACTGAAGCTTTCTTT. Encoded protein: CASSQVVAGTRHRENTEAFF.

The rearrangement links TRBV27 to TRBJ2-3; no clear D gene. This CDR3 spans 13 amino acids. Trimming stripped 5 bases from V and 5 bases from J, with 11 bases between. Germline V gene lookup returns CDR1 MNHEY and CDR2 SMNVEV (reference sequence). CDR3 region: CASSRSFVDTQYF. The CDR3 DNA sequence: TGTGCCAGCAGTCGGAGTTTCGTAGATACGCAGTATTTT.

This clonotype was observed many times. The genes are TRBV7-6 and TRBJ2-7, with D possibly TRBD1 on 5 matching bases. Trimming cost V 0 bases and J 5 bases, with 20 bases left between them. The CDR3 is 17 residues long. Germline values: CDR1 SGHVS, CDR2 FNYEAQ. For the CDR3, the DNA is TGTGCCAGCAGCTTAGCGGCTGGACATTCCGGCGGAGACGAGCAGTACTTC. Protein sequence: CASSLAAGHSGGDEQYF.

This clonotype occurred many times. The rearrangement links TRBV7-9 to TRBJ2-1; 7 positions match TRBD2. V shed 6 bases, J shed 7 bases, and the junction held 9 bases outside the gene matches. The germline CDR1 and CDR2 sequences are SEHNR and FQNEAQ (reference sequence). The CDR3 spans 14 residues. The CDR3 nucleotides read TGTGCCAGCAGGACCGCCGGACTAGGGAATGAGCAGTTCTTC. Translated, it gives CASRTAGLGNEQFF.

The rearrangement uses TRBV6-6 and TRBJ1-5; 7 bases align to TRBD1. This CDR3 is built from 12 residues. V trimming: 8 bases; J trimming: 9 bases; junction bases outside the gene matches: 7. Germline CDR1 reads MNHNY; CDR2 reads SVGAGI (reference sequence). The chain's CDR3 is CASSRQGGPQHF. The CDR3 DNA reads as TGTGCCAGCTCCCGACAGGGAGGGCCCCAGCATTTT.

This clonotype was found many times. The genes are TRBV11-2 and TRBJ1-3; 7 bases line up with TRBD1. The germline CDR1 and CDR2 sequences are SGHAT and FQNNGV. Trimming removed 5 bases from V and 7 bases from J; junction bases left unmatched: 11. CDR3 size: 15 residues. Here the CDR3 DNA reads TGTGCCAGCAGCCAAATGGACAGGACCGGGAACACCATATATTTT. It codes for CASSQMDRTGNTIYF.